The rows below give T cell receptor beta chains drawn from one sample of a study of T cell repertoires in cytomegalovirus infection. TCRdb reprocessed the reads with MiXCR, giving one entry per CDR3 protein. Of approximately 730,000 distinct CDR3 sequences in the sample, roughly 28% were seen once. Their recognized antigens are unknown. Source: cultured CD8+ T cells from PBMCs, taken from culture after CMV antigen stimulation. All receptors derive from a human donor in good health (CMV status not recorded). Some clones in this sample may be carry-over from other donors' samples. Both conserved end residues are part of each CDR3. Fields, in order: V gene, J gene, CDR3 protein.

v_call: TRBV4-3
j_call: TRBJ2-5
cdr3_aa: CASSQVGRLQETQYF

v_call: TRBV20-1
j_call: TRBJ1-1
cdr3_aa: CSALKVDGTEAFF

v_call: TRBV12-3/TRBV12-4
j_call: TRBJ1-6
cdr3_aa: CASSLKDRQRYNSPLHF

v_call: TRBV27
j_call: TRBJ1-1
cdr3_aa: CASSLSAGTGKAEAFF

v_call: TRBV5-6
j_call: TRBJ2-1
cdr3_aa: CASSLEVGLYYNEQFF

v_call: TRBV6-8
j_call: TRBJ1-2
cdr3_aa: CASSYSGQEELDTF

v_call: TRBV7-6
j_call: TRBJ2-1
cdr3_aa: CASSSIQYNEQFF

v_call: TRBV20-1
j_call: TRBJ1-2
cdr3_aa: CSARDIRDRENGYTF

v_call: TRBV7-9
j_call: TRBJ2-7
cdr3_aa: CASGRDNSYEQYF

v_call: TRBV2
j_call: TRBJ1-5
cdr3_aa: CASSGGGDQLLRQPQHF

v_call: TRBV7-6
j_call: TRBJ1-1
cdr3_aa: CASISDREAFF

v_call: TRBV7-9
j_call: TRBJ1-1
cdr3_aa: CASRGEVSVDTEAFF

v_call: TRBV7-9
j_call: TRBJ2-1
cdr3_aa: CASSLGGLMYNEQFF

v_call: TRBV6-5
j_call: TRBJ2-3
cdr3_aa: CASRASRTQYF

v_call: TRBV4-2
j_call: TRBJ1-6
cdr3_aa: CASAVGDDNSPLHF

v_call: TRBV7-6
j_call: TRBJ2-1
cdr3_aa: CASSLEGADNEQFF

v_call: TRBV20-1
j_call: TRBJ2-1
cdr3_aa: CSARGLGQDSNEQFF

v_call: TRBV10-3
j_call: TRBJ2-1
cdr3_aa: CAIRQGRDEQFF

v_call: TRBV5-6
j_call: TRBJ2-3
cdr3_aa: CASSLVGGLYHDTQYF

v_call: TRBV2
j_call: TRBJ1-2
cdr3_aa: CASSVSWGQGDDGYTF

v_call: TRBV6-9
j_call: TRBJ1-1
cdr3_aa: CASSYAAREGMNTEAFF

v_call: TRBV7-9
j_call: TRBJ2-5
cdr3_aa: CASSLVGIGRPGPGETQYF

v_call: TRBV3-1
j_call: TRBJ2-3
cdr3_aa: CASSQDGGIADTQYF

v_call: TRBV6-2/TRBV6-3
j_call: TRBJ2-5
cdr3_aa: CASSRTALLETQYF

v_call: TRBV12-3/TRBV12-4
j_call: TRBJ1-4
cdr3_aa: CASSPTGVEKLFF

v_call: TRBV11-3
j_call: TRBJ1-1
cdr3_aa: CASSSYGENTEAFF

v_call: TRBV2
j_call: TRBJ1-5
cdr3_aa: CASSETGARQPQHF

v_call: TRBV29-1
j_call: TRBJ2-5
cdr3_aa: CSVEGERGNQETQYF

v_call: TRBV15
j_call: TRBJ1-2
cdr3_aa: CATIHRGRDYGYTF

v_call: TRBV7-6
j_call: TRBJ2-3
cdr3_aa: CASSIRTSAVTDTQYF

v_call: TRBV7-6
j_call: TRBJ2-5
cdr3_aa: CASSAGQGVETQYF

v_call: TRBV9
j_call: TRBJ1-5
cdr3_aa: CASSVGGGVNQPQHF

v_call: TRBV4-3
j_call: TRBJ2-3
cdr3_aa: CASSQVQGNTDTQYF

v_call: TRBV19
j_call: TRBJ1-1
cdr3_aa: CASSIVTNTEAFF

v_call: TRBV6-2/TRBV6-3
j_call: TRBJ2-2
cdr3_aa: CASSYQLTPEKFAGELFF

v_call: TRBV19
j_call: TRBJ2-1
cdr3_aa: CASSTSGGMNEQFF

v_call: TRBV27
j_call: TRBJ2-5
cdr3_aa: CASSLTGGETQYF

v_call: TRBV27
j_call: TRBJ1-2
cdr3_aa: CASISGTGNGGYTF

v_call: TRBV20-1
j_call: TRBJ2-1
cdr3_aa: CSARNSLSSYNEQFF

v_call: TRBV27
j_call: TRBJ2-1
cdr3_aa: CASSFGGAQNEQFF

v_call: TRBV27
j_call: TRBJ2-2
cdr3_aa: CASSLGAEVGELFF

v_call: TRBV6-8
j_call: TRBJ1-2
cdr3_aa: CASSYGRGRGLGYGYTF

v_call: TRBV4-3
j_call: TRBJ2-1
cdr3_aa: CASSQDRTFSNEQFF

v_call: TRBV28
j_call: TRBJ2-1
cdr3_aa: CASSFPRTGKRYNEQFF

v_call: TRBV2
j_call: TRBJ1-3
cdr3_aa: CASSDRVPDTIYF

v_call: TRBV5-4
j_call: TRBJ2-7
cdr3_aa: CASSLDGDYEQYF

v_call: TRBV19
j_call: TRBJ1-1
cdr3_aa: CASTLGRTEAFF

v_call: TRBV28
j_call: TRBJ1-4
cdr3_aa: CASSFITGTNEKLFF